A selection of T cell receptor beta chains follows, all from one sample in a study of T cells after yellow fever vaccination. One entry per CDR3 protein, called by TCRdb with MiXCR from the 5' RACE reads. The sample carries under 550,000 distinct CDR3 sequences, less than 25% recorded once. The sample in question was PBMCs, obtained more than 20 days after the first yellow fever vaccination. The source is a man aged 18 to 35 who received the YFV17D yellow fever vaccine. CDR3s include the opening cysteine and the closing phenylalanine or tryptophan. The D gene is left open where the match is weak. Clone size is not always given. Where it is, it says once, few, many or a class for expanded clones.

TRBD2,TRBJ2-1,TRBV4-3,many,TGCGCCAGCAGCCGTCTTGGTACGGGGGGTGGTTCCTACAATGAGCAGTTCTTC,CASSRLGTGGGSYNEQFF
.,TRBJ1-2,TRBV19,.,TGTGCCAGTATTGAATCGGGCAGGGATTACGGTGGCTACACCTTC,CASIESGRDYGGYTF
TRBD2,TRBJ2-3,TRBV5-1,few,TGCGCCAGCAGCTTGGGCCCGACTAGCCACGCAGATACGCAGTATTTT,CASSLGPTSHADTQYF
.,TRBJ1-2,TRBV4-2,few,TGTGCCAGCAGCCATCGGACCGATTATAACTATGGCTACACCTTC,CASSHRTDYNYGYTF
.,TRBJ1-2,TRBV4-2,.,TGTGCCAGCAGCCAAAATCAGGGTTCGAGGAGCTACACCTTC,CASSQNQGSRSYTF
.,TRBJ2-5,TRBV29-1,.,TGCAGCGTTGGGGGATTGCGAGAGACCCAGTACTTC,CSVGGLRETQYF
TRBD2,TRBJ2-1,TRBV5-1,.,TGCGCCAGCAGCATGGGGACTAGCGGGGACCCTTTGGATGAGCAGTTCTTC,CASSMGTSGDPLDEQFF
.,TRBJ2-7,TRBV19,.,TGTGCCAGTAGTTCGGGCACGACCTCCTACGAGCAGTACTTC,CASSSGTTSYEQYF
.,TRBJ1-1,TRBV7-3,few,TGTGCCAGCAGGCTACAGGTGAACACTGAAGCTTTCTTT,CASRLQVNTEAFF
.,TRBJ2-7,TRBV6-5,few,TGTGCCAGCAGTACAGGTTACGAGCAGTACTTC,CASSTGYEQYF
.,TRBJ1-3,TRBV9,few,TGTGCCAGCAGCGTAGATGACCGCCGGGACACCATATATTTT,CASSVDDRRDTIYF
.,TRBJ2-2,TRBV7-3,once,TGTGCCACCTCAGGTGTGGAGAGAAACACCGGGGAGCTGTTTTTT,CATSGVERNTGELFF
.,TRBJ2-5,TRBV7-2,many,TGTGCCAGCAGCTTATCAGCGGCTCAAGAGACCCAGTACTTC,CASSLSAAQETQYF
.,TRBJ1-5,TRBV27,few,TGTGCCAGCAGTCGGGGGGCGCTTCATCAGCCCCAGCATTTT,CASSRGALHQPQHF
.,TRBJ2-3,TRBV30,.,TGTGCCTGGAGTGTAAAGGGAACAGATACGCAGTATTTT,CAWSVKGTDTQYF
.,TRBJ2-5,TRBV18,few,TGTGCCAGCTCACCACCGAACGGGGGATCCGAGGGGACCCAGTACTTC,CASSPPNGGSEGTQYF
.,TRBJ2-7,TRBV5-6,.,TGTGCCAGCAGCTCCCAAAGGGGGTCCTACGAGCAGTACTTC,CASSSQRGSYEQYF
.,TRBJ2-5,TRBV18,.,TGTGCCAGCTCACCACCGGGGGGCGAAGAGACCCAGTACTTC,CASSPPGGEETQYF
TRBD2,TRBJ2-5,TRBV6-5,few,TGTGCCAGCAGTTACGGAACCGGGGGGGGCCGCGAGACCCAGTACTTC,CASSYGTGGGRETQYF
.,TRBJ1-1,TRBV7-9,.,TGTGCCAGCAGCTCCCTCGGCAAGGAGAACACTGAAGCTTTCTTT,CASSSLGKENTEAFF
.,TRBJ2-1,TRBV20-1,.,TGCAGTGCTAGAAAGGCGGCGGGCTCCTACAATGAGCAGTTCTTC,CSARKAAGSYNEQFF
.,TRBJ2-3,TRBV5-1,.,TGCGCCAGCAGCCAGGACTACCTTTCGGCGGATACGCAGTATTTT,CASSQDYLSADTQYF
.,TRBJ2-3,TRBV7-2,.,TGTGCCAGCACCTCTAGGACAGATACGCAGTATTTT,CASTSRTDTQYF
.,TRBJ2-1,TRBV4-2,.,TGTGCCAGCAGCCAGCGCGGGGCCGTGGGTAATGAGCAGTTCTTC,CASSQRGAVGNEQFF
TRBD1,TRBJ1-2,TRBV20-1,few,TGCAGTTGTGCGCACAGGGGGCGTCCGTATGGCTACACCTTC,CSCAHRGRPYGYTF
.,TRBJ2-5,TRBV5-1,few,TGCGCCAGCAGCTACCACAGGGAGGGGGGAGAGACCCAGTACTTC,CASSYHREGGETQYF
.,TRBJ1-5,TRBV5-1,few,TGCGCCAGCAGCTTTGGAGGGTTGGGCAATCAGCCCCAGCATTTT,CASSFGGLGNQPQHF
TRBD1,TRBJ2-7,TRBV29-1,few,TGCAGCGTTGGATTGTCAGGGGGAAGCGAGCAGTACTTC,CSVGLSGGSEQYF
.,TRBJ1-5,TRBV20-1,few,TGCAGTGCTATGGGGGGCATTCCCTATGGCAATCAGCCCCAGCATTTT,CSAMGGIPYGNQPQHF
TRBD2,TRBJ2-3,TRBV12-3/TRBV12-4,.,TGTGCCAGCAGTTCCCTTCGGGGGGGGTTAGATACGCAGTATTTT,CASSSLRGGLDTQYF
.,TRBJ1-1,TRBV12-3/TRBV12-4,few,TGTGCCAGCACCCCCACAGTGGACACTGAAGCTTTCTTT,CASTPTVDTEAFF
TRBD1,TRBJ2-7,TRBV7-9,few,TGTGCCAGCAGTTTAGACAGGGGGAGAGGCGAGCAGTACTTC,CASSLDRGRGEQYF
.,TRBJ2-7,TRBV6-2/TRBV6-3,few,TGTGCCAGCAGCCCATCCTTCCCGACCTCCTACGAGCAGTACTTC,CASSPSFPTSYEQYF
TRBD1,TRBJ2-4,TRBV27,few,TGTGCCAGCAGTTTATCGCGGACAGGAGCCAAAAACATTCAGTACTTC,CASSLSRTGAKNIQYF
TRBD1,TRBJ1-1,TRBV5-5,few,TGTGCCAGCAGCTTGAAGGGACAGGGTAACACTGAAGCTTTCTTT,CASSLKGQGNTEAFF
.,TRBJ2-3,TRBV20-1,few,TGCAGTGCTCCTGGACACACTGAGAGCACAGATACGCAGTATTTT,CSAPGHTESTDTQYF
.,TRBJ1-2,TRBV24-1,few,TGTGCCACCAGTGATGCCTACTCGGATGGCTACACCTTC,CATSDAYSDGYTF
.,TRBJ2-7,TRBV10-1,few,TGCGCCAGCAGCCCGGGACCGACGGCCGAGCAGTACTTC,CASSPGPTAEQYF
.,TRBJ1-4,TRBV4-3,.,TGCGCCAGCAGCCAAGATGGGCGGTACTCGGCTAATGAAAAACTGTTTTTT,CASSQDGRYSANEKLFF
TRBD1,TRBJ2-1,TRBV12-3/TRBV12-4,.,TGTGCCAGCAACCCGGACAGGGGGAAGTACAATGAGCAGTTCTTC,CASNPDRGKYNEQFF
.,TRBJ1-3,TRBV6-5,.,TGTGCCAGCAGTTATTTCCCTCCCGAGGGGTCTGGAAACACCATATATTTT,CASSYFPPEGSGNTIYF
.,TRBJ1-4,TRBV3-1,.,TGTGCCAGCAGCGCCCCGGAGGGAGAAAAACTGTTTTTT,CASSAPEGEKLFF
TRBD1,TRBJ1-5,TRBV12-3/TRBV12-4,.,TGTGCCAGCAGCCCACAGGGGACCAATCAGCCCCAGCATTTT,CASSPQGTNQPQHF